What follows are 30 T cell receptor beta chains derived from one specimen sequenced in a study of cytomegalovirus exposure and HLA in healthy donors. PCR amplification relied on 60 Vbeta primers (plus 13 Jbeta primers). Produced via immunoSEQ multiplex PCR; TCRdb's table is partial and in-frame only. The table lists some 130,000 clones, around 73% of them singletons. The sample taken for sequencing was PBMCs. These receptors all stem from a female donor in good health and CMV-seronegative.

The V call is TRBV7-3, the J call TRBJ2-3, with TRBD2 matching over 7 bases. Trimming at V came to 5 bases and at J to 3 bases, leaving 8 bases not matched to a gene. The CDR3 runs 15 residues. Germline V gene data show CDR1 as SGHTA and CDR2 as FQGTGA. The CDR3 DNA is TGTGCCAGCAGCCTAAGCGGGGCCTTTACAGATACGCAGTATTTT. Protein product: CASSLSGAFTDTQYF. The full variable domain, rest sourced from reference TRBV7-3 and TRBJ2-3, is GAGVSQTPSNKVTEKGKYVELRCDPISGHTALYWYRQSLGQGPEFLIYFQGTGAADDSGLPNDRFFAVRPEGSVSTLKIQRTERGDSAVYLCASSLSGAFTDTQYFGPGTRLTVL.

J is TRBJ2-5 and V is TRBV19, with D possibly matching TRBD2 (6 bases). This CDR3 comprises 14 residues. Germline V lookup: CDR1 LNHDA, CDR2 SQIVND (reference sequence). The germline V and J ends were trimmed by 3 bases and 4 bases, with 12 bases remaining between them. The CDR3 sequence: CASSIGSGGETQYF. Written as DNA, the CDR3 is TGTGCCAGTAGTATCGGGAGTGGGGGAGAGACCCAGTACTTC. Combining the CDR3 with reference TRBV19 and TRBJ2-5 gives the whole variable domain DGGITQSPKYLFRKEGQNVTLSCEQNLNHDAMYWYRQDPGQGLRLIYYSQIVNDFQKGDIAEGYSVSREKKESFPLTVTSAQKNPTAFYLCASSIGSGGETQYFGPGTRLLVL.

The chain carries TRBV19 and TRBJ1-1; no clear D gene. V gave up 7 bases and J gave up 0 bases, with 9 bases separating them. CDR3 length: 13 residues. Per germline, CDR1 LNHDA and CDR2 SQIVND (reference sequence). The CDR3 bases are TGTGCCAGTATGGGAGGGTTGAACACTGAAGCTTTCTTT. This codes for CASMGGLNTEAFF.

Only one count was recorded for this clone. This sequence joins TRBV19 and TRBJ2-5; D gene uncertain. Germline lookup yields CDR1 LNHDA and CDR2 SQIVND (reference sequence). V was trimmed by 0 bases and J by 2 bases, leaving 7 bases between them. The CDR3 is 14 amino acids. CDR3 coding DNA: TGTGCCAGTAGTATAGACCACGGGCAAGAGACCCAGTACTTC. Amino acid sequence: CASSIDHGQETQYF.

This chain connects TRBV29-1 to TRBJ2-3; 10 positions agree with TRBD2. Germline V lookup: CDR1 SQVTM, CDR2 ANQGSEA. This CDR3 contains 15 residues. V dropped 4 bases and J dropped 4; count of bases not matched to a gene: 8. The DNA of the CDR3 is TGCAGCGTTGTCGGGACTAGCGTGTCCGCAGATACGCAGTATTTT. It encodes CSVVGTSVSADTQYF.

J is TRBJ2-7 and V is TRBV10-1, with a weak D call TRBD1 (5 bases). The CDR3 has 13 amino acids. Between the trimmed V and J ends, which lost 4 bases and 0 bases, there was a span of 7 bases. The germline V gene has CDR1 WNHNN and CDR2 SYGVQD (reference sequence). CDR3 amino acids: CASSADNSYEQYF. In DNA, the CDR3 is TGCGCCAGCAGTGCGGACAACTCCTACGAGCAGTACTTC.

The chain employs TRBV4-2 and TRBJ2-5; 9 nucleotides align to TRBD2. CDR3 length: 15 residues. Trimming took 4 bases from V and 2 from J; bases not matched to a gene: 5. Germline CDR1 and CDR2: LGHNA and YNFKEQ. The CDR3 DNA reads TGTGCCAGCAGCCGGGCGGGAGGGACACAAGAGACCCAGTACTTC. This sequence encodes CASSRAGGTQETQYF.

The J gene is TRBJ2-6, the V gene TRBV27; tentatively, D is TRBD2 (5 bases). The length of the CDR3 is 15 residues. V was shortened by 2 bases and J by 2 bases, with 7 bases between the two germline ends. CDR1 is MNHEY and CDR2 is SMNVEV in the germline V gene (reference sequence). For the CDR3, the DNA is TGTGCCAGCAGTTTAAAGGGAGCTGGGGCCAACGTCCTGACTTTC. Its translation is CASSLKGAGANVLTF.

V is TRBV2 and J is TRBJ1-5; 8 bases are a match to TRBD1. CDR3 length: 14 amino acids. CDR1 and CDR2 (germline): SNHLY, FYNNEI. V trimming: 8 bases; J trimming: 6 bases; junction bases outside the gene matches: 9. This CDR3 reads CASLPGQGGQPQHF. The CDR3 nucleotides are TGTGCCAGCCTCCCCGGACAGGGCGGTCAGCCCCAGCATTTT.

This chain links TRBV4-3 with TRBJ2-3; 9 positions agree with TRBD2. V shed 0 bases, J shed 1 base, and the junction held 5 bases outside the gene matches. The length of the CDR3 is 17 residues. CDR1 and CDR2 (germline): LGHNA, YSLEER. The CDR3 spells CASSQDSGSVGTDTQYF. The CDR3 DNA reads TGCGCCAGCAGCCAAGATAGCGGGAGTGTTGGCACAGATACGCAGTATTTT.

The chain links TRBV27 to TRBJ2-7, with TRBD2 matching 11 bases. The trim removed 2 bases at V and 3 bases at J, leaving 3 bases unmatched. The CDR3 is made up of 15 amino acids. Germline loops: CDR1 MNHEY, CDR2 SMNVEV (reference sequence). The CDR3 sequence: CASSLTGTSGYEQYF. The CDR3, as DNA: TGTGCCAGCAGTTTAACCGGGACTAGCGGCTACGAGCAGTACTTC.

V gene TRBV7-9 combines with J gene TRBJ1-3, with D possibly matching TRBD1 (6 bases). Germline lookup yields CDR1 SEHNR and CDR2 FQNEAQ (reference sequence). V was clipped by 5 bases and J by 2 bases, with 10 bases between them. This CDR3 has 14 amino acids. As DNA, the CDR3 is TGTGCCAGCAGCGACGCAGGGGCTGGAAACACCATATATTTT. This codes for CASSDAGAGNTIYF.

The rearrangement links TRBV7-2 to TRBJ2-2; TRBD2 is a possible D gene (7 bases). The V gene lost 6 bases and the J gene lost 0 bases, with 14 bases spanning the gap. CDR1 is SGHTA, CDR2 FQGNSA, per germline. The length of the CDR3 is 16 residues. CDR3 sequence reads: CASRTRGGPNTGELFF. CDR3 sequence (DNA): TGTGCCAGCAGGACAAGGGGGGGCCCGAACACCGGGGAGCTGTTTTTT.

J is TRBJ1-1 and V is TRBV30; possible D gene TRBD1, 5 bases. Trimming pared 4 bases from V and 2 bases from J, leaving 14 bases between. The CDR3 consists of 14 residues. CDR1 and CDR2 from the germline V gene are GTSNPN and SVGIG (reference sequence). The CDR3 here is CAWTGGGYNTEAFF. The CDR3 nucleotides are TGTGCCTGGACCGGCGGGGGGTATAACACTGAAGCTTTCTTT.

The chain joins TRBV5-5 to TRBJ2-1; 9 nucleotides line up with TRBD2. This CDR3 has 15 residues. From germline, CDR1 is SGHKS and CDR2 YYEKEE (reference sequence). With 1 base clipped from V and 5 bases from J, the junction kept 4 bases outside the gene matches. CDR3 region: CASSLMLAGNNEQFF. The CDR3 DNA reads as TGTGCCAGCAGCTTGATGCTAGCGGGAAACAATGAGCAGTTCTTC. Together with reference TRBV5-5 and TRBJ2-1, the CDR3 gives the full variable domain: DAGVTQSPTHLIKTRGQQVTLRCSPISGHKSVSWYQQVLGQGPQFIFQYYEKEERGRGNFPDRFSARQFPNYSSELNVNALLLGDSALYLCASSLMLAGNNEQFFGPGTRLTVL.

The chain uses TRBV7-2 and TRBJ2-3; 7 nucleotides align to TRBD1. The V and J ends lost 4 bases and 8 bases, in that order; junction bases with no gene match: 3. This CDR3 region has 12 residues. Germline CDR1 reads SGHTA; CDR2 reads FQGNSA. As DNA, the CDR3 is TGTGCCAGCAGCTCCTACAGGGGTACGCAGTATTTT. Translating it yields CASSSYRGTQYF.

This sequence joins TRBV7-3 and TRBJ1-1; TRBD1 matches 9 bases. The germline gives CDR1 SGHTA, CDR2 FQGTGA. This CDR3 has 14 residues. V lost 4 bases and J lost 5; bases outside the gene matches: 5. CDR3 sequence reads: CASSSTGGITEAFF. The CDR3 region has the DNA TGTGCCAGCAGCTCAACAGGGGGCATAACTGAAGCTTTCTTT.

The chain employs TRBV19 and TRBJ1-1, with TRBD1 matching 8 bases. V lost 5 bases to trimming and J lost 0 bases; unmatched junction nucleotides: 5. Germline CDR1 is LNHDA and CDR2 is SQIVND (reference sequence). This CDR3 region has 15 residues. The CDR3 sequence is CASSPPDRVNTEAFF. The CDR3 region has the DNA TGTGCCAGTAGTCCCCCGGACAGGGTGAACACTGAAGCTTTCTTT. The whole variable domain, remainder taken from reference TRBV19 and TRBJ1-1, is DGGITQSPKYLFRKEGQNVTLSCEQNLNHDAMYWYRQDPGQGLRLIYYSQIVNDFQKGDIAEGYSVSREKKESFPLTVTSAQKNPTAFYLCASSPPDRVNTEAFFGQGTRLTVV.

As to this clone: In the same sample, other DNA sequences code for this CDR3. The genes are TRBV28 and TRBJ2-1, with D possibly TRBD2 on 6 matching bases. Trimming cost V 2 bases and J 3 bases, with 11 bases left between them. This CDR3 spans 15 amino acids. Looked up from germline, CDR1 is MDHEN and CDR2 is SYDVKM. CDR3 nucleotide sequence: TGTGCCAGCAGTTTAGGAGGGAGGCTCTACAATGAGCAGTTCTTC. As protein: CASSLGGRLYNEQFF.

V gene TRBV7-6 combines with J gene TRBJ2-7; 9 nucleotides line up with TRBD1. The CDR3 length is 15 residues. Germline CDR1 SGHVS, CDR2 FNYEAQ. V dropped 5 bases and J dropped 1; count of bases not matched to a gene: 6. For the CDR3, the DNA is TGTGCCAGCAGCATAACCGGGACAGGGTCCTACGAGCAGTACTTC. As protein: CASSITGTGSYEQYF.

This chain connects TRBV6-1 to TRBJ2-7; the match to TRBD2 covers 7 bases. V lost 0 bases to trimming and J lost 1 base; unmatched junction nucleotides: 0. This CDR3 is built from 14 residues. Looked up from germline, CDR1 is MNHNS and CDR2 is SASEGT. The CDR3: CASSEAGGSYEQYF. Here the CDR3 DNA reads TGTGCCAGCAGTGAAGCGGGAGGGTCCTACGAGCAGTACTTC.

The chain is built from TRBV19 and TRBJ2-2, with D possibly TRBD1 on 6 matching bases. Deletions cut 1 base from V and 6 bases from J, with 15 bases between. CDR1 is LNHDA, CDR2 SQIVND, per germline (reference sequence). The CDR3 runs 16 residues. For the CDR3, the DNA is TGTGCCAGTAGTATAGCGCCAGGGGAAGGGTCCGGGGAGCTGTTTTTT. Its protein product is CASSIAPGEGSGELFF.

This chain joins TRBV6-5 and TRBJ1-2; D ambiguous. Looked up from germline, CDR1 is MNHEY and CDR2 is SVGAGI. V lost 5 bases, J lost 5 bases, and 12 bases lay in between. The CDR3 is 13 residues long. The CDR3 DNA is TGTGCCAGCAGTCCCGGAGCGGAGTATGGCTACACCTTC. Translated: CASSPGAEYGYTF.

The chain has TRBV18 and TRBJ2-1; 12 bases line up with TRBD2. CDR1 is KGHSH, CDR2 LQKENI, per germline. The J segment lost 8 bases and the V segment lost 3 bases, leaving 8 bases of the junction unmatched. This CDR3 is built from 16 residues. The CDR3 is CASSPSLAGGRDEQFF. CDR3 sequence (DNA): TGTGCCAGCTCACCCTCCCTAGCGGGGGGGAGGGATGAGCAGTTCTTC.

The rearrangement joins TRBV5-1 to TRBJ1-2; 7 bases align to TRBD1. J was trimmed by 3 bases and V by 2 bases; bases with no gene match: 1. There are 13 residues in the CDR3. Germline V gene sequence: CDR1 SGHRS, CDR2 YFSETQ. The CDR3 nucleotides are TGCGCCAGCAGCTTAGACAGGGACTATGGCTACACCTTC. Its translation is CASSLDRDYGYTF.

This chain connects TRBV27 to TRBJ1-1; unclear D gene. CDR3 length: 14 residues. The V end was cut by 2 bases, the J end by 3 bases, with 10 bases between. The germline gives CDR1 MNHEY, CDR2 SMNVEV (reference sequence). The CDR3 DNA follows: TGTGCCAGCAGTTTACGCCGCCGAGACACTGAAGCTTTCTTT. It translates to CASSLRRRDTEAFF.

There are a few counts of this clone. This CDR3 is also generated by other DNA sequences in the sample. The gene calls are TRBV28 and TRBJ1-4, with a possible D match to TRBD1 (5 bases). CDR3 length: 13 amino acids. CDR1 and CDR2 from the germline V gene are MDHEN and SYDVKM. Trimming cost V 2 bases and J 10 bases, with 11 bases left between them. Here the CDR3 DNA reads TGTGCCAGCAGTTTAAGGCCGCAGGGAAAACTGTTTTTT. The encoded protein is CASSLRPQGKLFF.

The chain joins TRBV11-2 to TRBJ1-6, with D unclear. The CDR3 is made up of 13 amino acids. Germline V gene data show CDR1 as SGHAT and CDR2 as FQNNGV. Trimming took 2 bases from V and 10 from J, leaving 9 bases between them. CDR3 residues: CASSLNSRSPLHF. CDR3 nucleotide sequence: TGTGCCAGCAGCTTAAACTCTCGATCACCCCTCCACTTT. Looking up the rest from reference TRBV11-2 and TRBJ1-6 gives the full variable domain: EAGVAQSPRYKIIEKRQSVAFWCNPISGHATLYWYQQILGQGPKLLIQFQNNGVVDDSQLPKDRFSAERLKGVDSTLKIQPAKLEDSAVYLCASSLNSRSPLHFGNGTRLTVT.

CDR3 DNA: TGTGCCAGTAGGAGCAGGGACACTGAAGCTTTCTTT. It is translated as CASRSRDTEAFF. The gene calls are TRBV19 and TRBJ1-1; possible D gene TRBD1, 5 bases. Germline V lookup: CDR1 LNHDA, CDR2 SQIVND (reference sequence). The length of the CDR3 is 12 residues. V dropped 6 bases and J dropped 3 bases, with 8 bases sitting between them.

The CDR3 nucleotides read TGTGCCATCAATGCCGGGACAGAGAACACTGAAGCTTTCTTT. Residues: CAINAGTENTEAFF. The chain couples TRBV10-3 to TRBJ1-1; 7 bases fit TRBD1. Germline V CDR1 and CDR2: ENHRY, SYGVKD. The V and J ends lost 7 bases and 1 base, in that order; junction bases with no gene match: 6. This CDR3 region has 14 residues.